A single sample is the source of the 21 T cell receptor beta chains below, sequenced in a study of identical twins. From the 5' RACE reads, TCRdb called clonotypes with MiXCR, one entry per CDR3 protein. The data show 450,000 to 650,000 distinct CDR3 sequences, more than 9% seen once. The data also belong to a second study, concerning yellow fever vaccine responses in identical twins.

What was sequenced was PBMCs. Every receptor here comes from a woman between 18 and 29 years old in good health.

The rearrangement links TRBV2 to TRBJ2-7, with a weak D call TRBD1 (6 bases). The germline V and J ends were trimmed by 6 bases and 4 bases, with 10 bases remaining between them. The CDR3 runs to 12 residues. Germline V gene lookup returns CDR1 SNHLY and CDR2 FYNNEI. The CDR3 here is CASREQGYEQYF. CDR3 nucleotide sequence: TGTGCCAGCAGAGAACAGGGTTACGAGCAGTACTTC.

The V call is TRBV4-3, the J call TRBJ2-1; D is uncertain. The V end was cut by 3 bases, the J end by 5 bases, with 17 bases between. This CDR3 has 16 amino acids. Germline V gene data show CDR1 as LGHNA and CDR2 as YSLEER. CDR3 loop: CASSQLVVTANNEQFF. The CDR3 nucleotides are TGCGCCAGCAGCCAGCTAGTAGTTACGGCTAACAATGAGCAGTTCTTC.

This chain connects TRBV5-1 to TRBJ2-4, with a weak D call TRBD2 (5 bases). The CDR3 runs to 15 residues. Germline CDR1 SGHRS, CDR2 YFSETQ. Trimming removed 10 bases from V and 2 bases from J, with 19 bases in between. CDR3 residues: CAGPREPLTKNIQYF. The CDR3 region has the DNA TGCGCCGGACCAAGGGAGCCTCTAACCAAAAACATTCAGTACTTC.

This clonotype was recorded a few times. Written as DNA, the CDR3 is TGTGCCAGCAGCTTAGGTCGGACAAACACCGGGGAGCTGTTTTTT. Translated, it gives CASSLGRTNTGELFF. V and J are TRBV7-2 and TRBJ2-2, with a possible D match to TRBD1 (5 bases). V was trimmed by 1 base and J by 2 bases, leaving 8 bases between them. CDR1 is SGHTA, CDR2 FQGNSA, per germline. This CDR3 has 15 residues.

Ten or more counts support this clonotype. The rearrangement links TRBV6-2 or TRBV6-3 to TRBJ1-2; no reliable D call. CDR3 length equals 13 residues. The germline V gene encodes CDR1 MNHEY and CDR2 SVGEGT. Trimming took 6 bases from V and 4 from J, leaving 12 bases between them. The CDR3 loop is CASRRRELYGYTF. CDR3 bases: TGTGCCAGCAGGCGGAGAGAACTCTATGGCTACACCTTC.

This clonotype has a handful of counts. The CDR3 region has the DNA TGTGCCAGCAGGATTCACAGGGGGCTAGAGTACGAGCAGTACTTC. Amino acids: CASRIHRGLEYEQYF. This rearrangement joins TRBV7-8 to TRBJ2-7, with TRBD1 matching over 9 bases. Losses at the gene ends were 6 bases for V and 4 bases for J; bases not matched to a gene: 10. Germline CDR1 SGHVS, CDR2 FQNEAQ. The CDR3 extends over 15 amino acids.

This clonotype was recorded a few times. The chain carries TRBV6-5 and TRBJ1-1; TRBD1 agrees at 12 bases. Germline lookup yields CDR1 MNHEY and CDR2 SVGAGI. Germline trimming cut 4 bases from V and 1 base from J; bases unmatched to any gene: 10. CDR3 size: 18 residues. CDR3 sequence: CASSSTGQGARGNTEAFF. The CDR3 DNA reads TGTGCCAGCAGTTCAACGGGACAGGGGGCAAGGGGGAACACTGAAGCTTTCTTT.

This clonotype was seen at least ten times. The gene calls are TRBV20-1 and TRBJ1-2; no clear D. Per germline, CDR1 DFQATT and CDR2 SNEGSKA (reference sequence). The CDR3 is 14 amino acids. Trimming took 1 base from V and 3 from J, leaving 12 bases between them. The CDR3 sequence: CSARADRAYYGYTF. CDR3 sequence (DNA): TGCAGTGCTAGAGCTGATCGGGCCTACTATGGCTACACCTTC.

This clonotype appeared a few times. The chain uses TRBV7-6 and TRBJ2-1; D is possibly TRBD2 (6 bases). V was cut by 4 bases and J by 6 bases, with 10 bases left in between. The CDR3 is made up of 13 amino acids. Germline CDR1 SGHVS, CDR2 FNYEAQ. The DNA for the CDR3 is TGTGCCAGCAGCTCGGGGGAGTCCAATGAGCAGTTCTTC. Protein: CASSSGESNEQFF. The full variable domain, in which reference TRBV7-6 and TRBJ2-1 provide the parts outside the CDR3, is GAGVSQSPRYKVTKRGQDVALRCDPISGHVSLYWYRQALGQGPEFLTYFNYEAQQDKSGLPNDRFSAERPEGSISTLTIQRTEQRDSAMYRCASSSGESNEQFFGPGTRLTVL.

This clonotype was detected ten times or more. V usage is TRBV29-1 and J usage is TRBJ2-5; D is undetermined. The germline CDR1 and CDR2 sequences are SQVTM and ANQGSEA. The CDR3 covers 12 residues. V shed 4 bases and J shed 5 bases, with 11 bases lying between them. Here the CDR3 DNA reads TGCAGCGTTGGGGATGGGGTGGAGACCCAGTACTTC. Translation: CSVGDGVETQYF.

This chain uses TRBV6-2 or TRBV6-3 with TRBJ2-7, with 12 bases matching TRBD2. Germline V gene data show CDR1 as MNHEY and CDR2 as SVGEGT. The CDR3 consists of 15 residues. V gave up 5 bases and J gave up 4 bases; unmatched junction bases: 6. DNA of the CDR3: TGTGCCAGCAGTCAGTGGACTAGCGGGAAATACGAGCAGTACTTC. Its translation: CASSQWTSGKYEQYF.

The chain combines TRBV20-1 with TRBJ2-1; 12 nucleotides line up with TRBD2. The CDR3 covers 14 residues. Germline trimming cut 1 base from V and 8 bases from J; bases unmatched to any gene: 3. Germline-derived CDR1 and CDR2 are DFQATT and SNEGSKA (reference sequence). The CDR3 reads CSARGLAGVHEQFF. DNA for the CDR3: TGCAGTGCTAGAGGACTAGCGGGAGTTCATGAGCAGTTCTTC.

At least ten counts were recorded for this clonotype. V usage is TRBV20-1 and J usage is TRBJ2-3; TRBD2 matches 9 bases. Germline CDR1 reads DFQATT; CDR2 reads SNEGSKA (reference sequence). V was clipped by 3 bases and J by 8 bases; unmatched bases: 12. CDR3 length: 15 amino acids. The CDR3 protein is CSASALIAGEGTQYF. CDR3 bases: TGCAGTGCTAGTGCATTAATAGCGGGAGAGGGTACGCAGTATTTT.

This clonotype was detected only a few times. The rearrangement uses TRBV20-1 and TRBJ2-1, with 8 bases lining up with TRBD2. The V gene's germline CDR1 is DFQATT and CDR2 SNEGSKA (reference sequence). Losses at the gene ends were 5 bases for V and 8 bases for J; bases not matched to a gene: 11. The CDR3 length is 14 residues. CDR3 loop: CSALERESFHEQFF. The CDR3 DNA is TGCAGTGCTTTAGAGCGGGAGTCGTTCCATGAGCAGTTCTTC.

This clonotype was detected only a few times. This chain links TRBV5-1 with TRBJ2-6; 9 positions agree with TRBD1. The trim removed 4 bases at V and 0 bases at J, leaving 8 bases unmatched. This CDR3 comprises 18 residues. Germline CDR1 and CDR2: SGHRS and YFSETQ. The CDR3 spells CASSPPGQGVSGANVLTF. The CDR3 DNA is TGCGCCAGCAGCCCTCCGGGACAGGGTGTCTCTGGGGCCAACGTCCTGACTTTC.

The chain joins TRBV28 to TRBJ2-7; 9 bases fit TRBD1. Germline lookup yields CDR1 MDHEN and CDR2 SYDVKM. The CDR3 has 14 amino acids. V gave up 8 bases and J gave up 4 bases; unmatched junction bases: 9. CDR3 nucleotides: TGTGCCAGCGGCACCGGGACAGGGAGTTACGAGCAGTACTTC. It yields the protein CASGTGTGSYEQYF.

A few counts support this clonotype. The gene calls are TRBV19 and TRBJ2-3, with TRBD2 matching over 9 bases. Germline loops: CDR1 LNHDA, CDR2 SQIVND (reference sequence). This CDR3 comprises 17 residues. The V segment lost 6 bases and the J segment 2 bases; nucleotides outside the gene matches: 12. CDR3 sequence (DNA): TGTGCCAGTAGCCCCCAGCGGGGGGCCTCGACCACAGATACGCAGTATTTT. Translating gives CASSPQRGASTTDTQYF.

By its share, this clonotype is medium-sized. The chain employs TRBV20-1 and TRBJ2-3; 12 bases are shared with TRBD2. Germline trimming cut 0 bases from V and 4 bases from J; bases unmatched to any gene: 5. Germline CDR1 is DFQATT and CDR2 is SNEGSKA (reference sequence). The CDR3 extends over 16 amino acids. CDR3 sequence (DNA): TGCAGTGCTAGAGATCCTAGCGGGGGGGCCCCAGATACGCAGTATTTT. Amino acids: CSARDPSGGAPDTQYF.

This clonotype was detected only a few times. The chain couples TRBV24-1 to TRBJ2-1; the D gene could be TRBD1 or TRBD2 (6 bases each). CDR1 KGHDR and CDR2 SFDVKD come from the germline V gene. This CDR3 region has 15 residues. V lost 4 bases and J 8 bases, leaving 17 bases between the germline ends. CDR3 sequence reads: CATSEGGLPSDEQFF. The CDR3 coding sequence is TGTGCCACCAGTGAAGGGGGACTGCCTTCGGATGAGCAGTTCTTC.

This clonotype was detected only a few times. This chain connects TRBV28 to TRBJ2-7; 7 positions match TRBD1. Germline V gives CDR1 MDHEN, CDR2 SYDVKM. The V and J ends lost 5 bases and 3 bases, in that order; junction bases with no gene match: 13. The CDR3 has 16 amino acids. In nucleotides, the CDR3 is TGTGCCAGCAGTCAGAAAAAGGGACAGCCGGTCTACGAGCAGTACTTC. It codes for CASSQKKGQPVYEQYF.

The genes are TRBV18 and TRBJ2-1; D is undetermined. Germline V gene lookup returns CDR1 KGHSH and CDR2 LQKENI. This CDR3 contains 14 residues. V lost 3 bases, J lost 9 bases, and 15 bases lay in between. CDR3 bases: TGTGCCAGCTCACCCTCGTCGGAGTTTGGTGAGCAGTTCTTC. It codes for CASSPSSEFGEQFF.